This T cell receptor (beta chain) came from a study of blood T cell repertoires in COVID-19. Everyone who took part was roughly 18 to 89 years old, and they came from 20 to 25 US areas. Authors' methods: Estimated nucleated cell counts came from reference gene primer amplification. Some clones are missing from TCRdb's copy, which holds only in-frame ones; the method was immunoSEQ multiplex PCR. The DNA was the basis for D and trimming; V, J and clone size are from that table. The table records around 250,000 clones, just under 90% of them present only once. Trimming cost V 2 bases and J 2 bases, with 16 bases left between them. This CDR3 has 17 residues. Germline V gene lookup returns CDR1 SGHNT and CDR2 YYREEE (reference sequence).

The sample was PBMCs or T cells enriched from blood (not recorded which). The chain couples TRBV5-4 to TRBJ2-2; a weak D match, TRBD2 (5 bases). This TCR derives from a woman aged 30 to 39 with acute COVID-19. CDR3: CASSFSLVLANTGELFF. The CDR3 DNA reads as TGTGCCAGCAGCTTTAGCTTGGTCCTAGCCAACACCGGGGAGCTGTTTTTT.